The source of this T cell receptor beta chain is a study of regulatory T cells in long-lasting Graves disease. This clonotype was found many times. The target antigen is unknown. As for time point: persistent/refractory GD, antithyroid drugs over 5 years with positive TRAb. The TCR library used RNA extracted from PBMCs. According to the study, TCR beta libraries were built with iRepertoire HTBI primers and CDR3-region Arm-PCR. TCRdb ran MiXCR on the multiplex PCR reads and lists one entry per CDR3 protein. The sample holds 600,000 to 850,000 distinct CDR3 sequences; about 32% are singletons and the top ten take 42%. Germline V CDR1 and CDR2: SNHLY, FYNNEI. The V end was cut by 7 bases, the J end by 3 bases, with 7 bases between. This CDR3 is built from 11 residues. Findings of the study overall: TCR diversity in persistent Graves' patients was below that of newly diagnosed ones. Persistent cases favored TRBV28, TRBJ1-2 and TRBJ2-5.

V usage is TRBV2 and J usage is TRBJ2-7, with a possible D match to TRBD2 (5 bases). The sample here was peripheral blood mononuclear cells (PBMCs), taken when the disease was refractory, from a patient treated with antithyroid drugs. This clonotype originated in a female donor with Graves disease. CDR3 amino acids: CASKRDYEQYF. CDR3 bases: TGTGCCAGCAAGAGGGACTACGAGCAGTACTTC.